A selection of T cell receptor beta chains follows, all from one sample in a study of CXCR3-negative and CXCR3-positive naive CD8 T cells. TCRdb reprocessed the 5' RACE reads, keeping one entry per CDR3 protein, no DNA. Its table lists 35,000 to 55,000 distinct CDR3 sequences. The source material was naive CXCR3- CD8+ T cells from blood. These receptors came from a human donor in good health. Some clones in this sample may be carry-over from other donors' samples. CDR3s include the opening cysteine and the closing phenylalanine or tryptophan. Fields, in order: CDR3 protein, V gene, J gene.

CDR3 protein: CASSSRDLNSPLHF
V gene: TRBV5-1
J gene: TRBJ1-6

CDR3 protein: CASSPKGLGGEKLFF
V gene: TRBV4-3
J gene: TRBJ1-4

CDR3 protein: CSVFRGLDDEQFF
V gene: TRBV29-1
J gene: TRBJ2-1

CDR3 protein: CASSPPRTGTGPYEQYF
V gene: TRBV5-1
J gene: TRBJ2-7

CDR3 protein: CAAGWSNEKLFF
V gene: TRBV7-9
J gene: TRBJ1-4

CDR3 protein: CASSLLIAGGPLSKNIQYF
V gene: TRBV7-8
J gene: TRBJ2-4

CDR3 protein: CASSFRGGSYEQYF
V gene: TRBV5-1
J gene: TRBJ2-7

CDR3 protein: CASRGALSTDTQYF
V gene: TRBV6-2/TRBV6-3
J gene: TRBJ2-3

CDR3 protein: CASSSQGARGLVDTQYF
V gene: TRBV3-1
J gene: TRBJ2-3

CDR3 protein: CASSIGGLEQFF
V gene: TRBV19
J gene: TRBJ2-1

CDR3 protein: CSVEQNTGELFF
V gene: TRBV29-1
J gene: TRBJ2-2

CDR3 protein: CASSFPGQGNYGYTF
V gene: TRBV28
J gene: TRBJ1-2

CDR3 protein: CSVAGSSYEQYF
V gene: TRBV29-1
J gene: TRBJ2-7

CDR3 protein: CSVHQGLGETQYF
V gene: TRBV29-1
J gene: TRBJ2-5

CDR3 protein: CASSYTRGTGDTGELFF
V gene: TRBV6-2/TRBV6-3
J gene: TRBJ2-2

CDR3 protein: CASSRTPGYEQYF
V gene: TRBV7-9
J gene: TRBJ2-7

CDR3 protein: CASSRGQLVGSNQPQHF
V gene: TRBV7-2
J gene: TRBJ1-5